This T cell receptor (beta chain) was captured by sequencing in a study of blood T cells in healthy people across ages. With respect to this clonotype: The antigen is not known.

Whole-study findings and limits: Strong correlation was found linking TCR beta diversity to naive T cell percentage.

A sample-barcoded 5' primer and a J-beta primer mix were used in a second PCR of roughly 6 to 11 cycles. Each cDNA molecule received a tag from a template-switch adaptor that had 12 random nucleotides. TCRdb ran MiXCR on the 5' RACE reads and lists one entry per CDR3 protein. The data hold about 500,000 distinct CDR3 sequences, with about 25% observed a single time. Trimming removed 1 base from V and 0 bases from J; junction bases left unmatched: 7. Germline V gene lookup returns CDR1 DFQATT and CDR2 SNEGSKA (reference sequence). The CDR3 is 17 residues long. The sample also formed part of further work on T cells of mothers and their children. That paper notes: A second PCR was performed with the M1S primer. This primer added sample barcodes and 2-4 random nucleotides. Overlap measured in related mother-child pairs was slightly, non-significantly higher than in unrelated pairs.

The TCR comes from a boy aged 5-17 years in good health. The V gene is TRBV20-1, the J gene TRBJ2-5; 11 bases are shared with TRBD2. Sequencing was carried out using blood. This chain's CDR3 is CSARGVAGGPNQETQYF. For the CDR3, the DNA is TGCAGTGCTAGAGGGGTAGCGGGAGGGCCCAACCAAGAGACCCAGTACTTC.